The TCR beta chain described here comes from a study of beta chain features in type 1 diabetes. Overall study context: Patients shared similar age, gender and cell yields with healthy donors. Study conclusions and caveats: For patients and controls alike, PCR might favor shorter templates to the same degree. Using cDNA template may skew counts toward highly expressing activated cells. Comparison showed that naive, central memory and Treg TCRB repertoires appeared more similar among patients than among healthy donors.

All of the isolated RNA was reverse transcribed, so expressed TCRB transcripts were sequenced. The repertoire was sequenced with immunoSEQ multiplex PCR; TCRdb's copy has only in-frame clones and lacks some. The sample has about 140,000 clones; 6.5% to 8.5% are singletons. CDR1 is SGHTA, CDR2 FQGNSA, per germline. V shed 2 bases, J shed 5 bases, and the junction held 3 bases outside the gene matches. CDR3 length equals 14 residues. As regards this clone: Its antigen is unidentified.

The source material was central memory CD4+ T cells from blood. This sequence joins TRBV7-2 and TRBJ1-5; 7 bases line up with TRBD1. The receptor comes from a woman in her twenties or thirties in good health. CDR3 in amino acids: CASSLIQGDQPQHF. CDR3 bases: TGTGCCAGCAGCTTAATCCAGGGGGATCAGCCCCAGCATTTT. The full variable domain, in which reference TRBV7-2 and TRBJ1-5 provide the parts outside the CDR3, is GAGVSQSPSNKVTEKGKDVELRCDPISGHTALYWYRQSLGQGLEFLIYFQGNSAPDKSGLPSDRFSAERTGGSVSTLTIQRTQQEDSAVYLCASSLIQGDQPQHFGDGTRLSIL.